This T cell receptor (beta chain) was sequenced during a study of identical twins (dated by TCRdb to the mid-2010s). In the study overall: TCR alpha and beta repertoires from monozygotic twins, unrelated adults of various ages and cord blood were deep-sequenced to test whether fetal clonotypes persist. Replicate twin experiments were performed at different times using different library preparation protocols to rule out contamination. The paper's findings and limits, for the study overall: In beta out-of-frame sequences, excess twin sharing was weaker, because having fewer shared sequences lowered the signal-to-noise ratio. Fewer insertions were carried by abundant cord blood beta clonotypes; a weaker similar trend was observed in young adult naive repertoires, while no such trend was observed in memory repertoires. Out-of-frame TCR alpha sharing in monozygotic twins was systematically underestimated by recombination models, whereas sharing between unrelated individuals was in agreement with the recombination models. Zero-insertion analyses could be partly confounded by invariant T cells such as MAIT and iNKT, though diverse VJ usage argued against such confounding for most clonotypes. Because the same donors could not be followed over many years, the conclusions relied on cross-sectional statistical analysis. Compared with coincidental sharing between unrelated individuals, an excess of low generation-probability sequences was observed among out-of-frame TCR alpha sequences shared between twins.

The method was 5' RACE. Instrument used: Illumina HiSeq 2000. A universal primer binding site was added through template switching, and the final cDNA carried a unique molecular identifier so that TCR cDNA molecules could be counted accurately. Specific primers in the conserved constant-segment region were used to synthesize first-strand cDNA for TCR alpha and beta chains. To control for contamination, every cDNA library was double barcoded, receiving both a SMART-Mk sample barcode and Illumina barcodes. TruSeq adapter sequences and Illumina sample barcodes were added in two successive PCR steps. The TCR alpha and beta cDNA libraries were sequenced on the Illumina HiSeq platform using custom primers. In the paper's pipeline: MiGEC processed the raw reads to extract unique molecular identifiers, while MiXCR was used to determine the CDR3 positions. For each individual, recombination models were inferred using an EM algorithm with the repgenHMM and IGoR tools. Shared clonotype analysis was performed with the tcR package in R, normalizing sharing by the product of cloneset sizes. To study raw recombination free of thymic and clonal selection effects, out-of-frame nonproductive sequences were analyzed. The public sequencing data were trimmed at Q25 with fastp and processed into clonotypes with MiXCR by TCRdb, which kept only in-frame beta chains. All rows with the same CDR3 protein become a single entry with the most common DNA and genes. These V and J calls derive from TCRdb rather than the authors' analysis. The sample profile shows roughly 500,000 distinct CDR3 sequences; around 20% of them were found once. The ten largest clones capture around 0.9% of the sample.

Of note for this clonotype: Its target antigen remains unknown. No much larger clonotype is one base removed from it; base qualities were not supplied.

Only healthy Caucasian donors were included. Three pairs of female monozygotic twins, all aged 18 to 29 years, were included in the twin cohort. Positive isolation kits from Invitrogen were used to isolate CD4+ and CD8+ T cell populations. Including the terminal cysteine and phenylalanine, the CDR3 comprises 14 residues. Only the CDR3 DNA is retained, 42 bases long and in frame from the first base. CDR1 and CDR2 are drawn from the germline V gene: SGHTA, FQGNSA. V loses 1 base of germline sequence and J loses 5 bases, and the interval between the two ends is 9 bases. These data were also reused for a study on T cells expressing NK-cell markers. The second investigation adds: About eight donors provided sorted CD3+CD56+NKG2C+, CD3+CD56+NKG2C- and CD3+CD56-NKG2C+ T-cell subsets, whose TCR beta-chain repertoires were profiled. Seven of the eight sequenced donors were HCMV-seropositive and one was HCMV-seronegative. In several experiments an anti-gammadeltaTCR antibody was added to restrict sorting to alphabetaTCR-expressing T cells. In six donors, the dominant CD3+CD56+NKG2C+ clonotypes were found to rank among the top 10 CD8+ clonotypes and to make up 1.0-7.0% of CD8+ T cells. Those dominant clonotypes were again the most abundant among CD3+CD56-NKG2C+ cells in a few donors, at about 28.3-65%. Whether the expanded NKG2C-expressing T cell clones were specific for HCMV antigens was left unclear. The eight sequenced donors were randomly selected healthy volunteers, three men and five women. HCMV-specific IgG was detected in serum with a commercial ELISA kit to determine HCMV serostatus. MIGEC was used to demultiplex reads and group reads by UMI, and MiTCR was used to assemble and quantify clonotypes. To exclude erroneous sequences, any TCR cDNA sequence not supported by at least two reads was discarded. The tcR package was used for downstream repertoire analysis, and clonotypes were matched across fractions by CDR3 nucleotide sequence plus V segment. VDJmatch was used to annotate antigen specificity against VDJdb, with one amino acid substitution in CDR3 allowed.

The chain links TRBV7-2 with TRBJ2-1; the D gene may be TRBD1 or TRBD2, since each aligns over 5 bases. The specimen sequenced was CD4+ T cells sorted from blood. This TCR derives from a woman under 30 in good health. The DNA sequence reads TGTGCCAGCAGCTTAGTGGGACCTCACAATGAGCAGTTCTTC. Its protein is CASSLVGPHNEQFF. This CDR3, with the reference TRBV7-2 and TRBJ2-1 proteins standing in past its ends, gives the full variable domain GAGVSQSPSNKVTEKGKDVELRCDPISGHTALYWYRQSLGQGLEFLIYFQGNSAPDKSGLPSDRFSAERTGGSVSTLTIQRTQQEDSAVYLCASSLVGPHNEQFFGPGTRLTVL.